The clone carrying this TCR beta chain was seen once. Its antigen is as yet unknown. The CDR3 extends over 13 amino acids. V was trimmed by 4 bases and J by 5 bases, leaving 11 bases between them. Germline CDR1 and CDR2: MGHRA and YSYEKL. The sample belongs to a study of OX40 agonist ivuxolimab in advanced cancers. Whole-study context: Cohort: roughly 80% men, mean age around 61, aged roughly 20 to 79. Study-level points and caveats: CD8+ T cells were the subset that, on average, had more expanded clones than CD4+.

Method: immunoSEQ multiplex PCR; TCRdb's copy keeps in-frame clones and lacks some. The table lists roughly 26,000 clones, around nine tenths of them singletons. Source: CD4+ or CD8+ T cells sorted from blood, taken in a trial of the OX40 agonist ivuxolimab. The receptor's source is an adult with an advanced solid tumor such as melanoma, head and neck, liver or kidney cancer. V and J are TRBV4-1 and TRBJ2-5, with D possibly matching TRBD1 (6 bases). CDR3 sequence (DNA): TGCGCCAGCAGCCTGCGTAGGGGGGAGACCCAGTACTTC. It is translated as CASSLRRGETQYF.